The 21 T cell receptor beta chains in this list originate from one sample, sequenced in a study of PD-1 blockade in classical Hodgkin lymphoma. Repertoires were generated with immunoSEQ multiplex PCR, while TCRdb's copy carries only in-frame clones and drops some. Among around 90,000 clones listed, approximately 78% were seen once. Time point here: cycle 4 day 1 (C4D1), after five to seven weeks of nivolumab. Brentuximab vedotin exposure varied, and every patient relapsed after autologous stem cell transplantation. The sample consisted of peripheral blood mononuclear cells (PBMCs), taken before the fourth cycle of nivolumab. Every receptor here comes from a human donor with classical Hodgkin lymphoma.

The rearrangement joins TRBV5-5 to TRBJ1-5; 8 nucleotides agree with TRBD1. V lost 0 bases and J lost 2; bases outside the gene matches: 1. This CDR3 contains 15 residues. Germline values: CDR1 SGHKS, CDR2 YYEKEE (reference sequence). The CDR3 sequence: CASSLGTGRNQPQHF. DNA of the CDR3: TGTGCCAGCAGCTTGGGGACAGGGCGCAATCAGCCCCAGCATTTT.

The rearrangement uses TRBV28 and TRBJ2-1; no clear D gene. V lost 10 bases and J lost 0, with 16 bases in between. Germline V gives CDR1 MDHEN, CDR2 SYDVKM. The CDR3 is 15 residues long. In DNA form, the CDR3 reads TGTGCCACCACGGGCATGAGTGGCTCCTACAATGAGCAGTTCTTC. Amino acid sequence: CATTGMSGSYNEQFF.

The chain employs TRBV19 and TRBJ2-7; 8 nucleotides align to TRBD2. J gave up 3 bases and V 0 bases, and 7 bases lay outside the gene matches. The CDR3 spans 16 residues. Germline V lookup: CDR1 LNHDA, CDR2 SQIVND (reference sequence). CDR3 DNA: TGTGCCAGTAGTATAGACCTACTAGCGGCCGACTACGAGCAGTACTTC. Translated: CASSIDLLAADYEQYF. Full variable domain (rest looked up from reference TRBV19 and TRBJ2-7): DGGITQSPKYLFRKEGQNVTLSCEQNLNHDAMYWYRQDPGQGLRLIYYSQIVNDFQKGDIAEGYSVSREKKESFPLTVTSAQKNPTAFYLCASSIDLLAADYEQYFGPGTRLTVT.

J is TRBJ1-2 and V is TRBV19, with TRBD1 matching 7 bases. Germline trimming cut 6 bases from V and 8 bases from J; bases unmatched to any gene: 9. The CDR3 runs to 13 residues. In germline, CDR1 is LNHDA, CDR2 SQIVND (reference sequence). Here the CDR3 reads CASRSDRERGYTF. The CDR3 bases are TGTGCCAGTAGGAGCGACAGGGAACGAGGCTACACCTTC.

The V gene is TRBV9, the J gene TRBJ2-7; 9 bases are a match to TRBD1. Germline V gene data show CDR1 as SGDLS and CDR2 as YYNGEE. The CDR3 runs to 16 residues. J was trimmed by 0 bases and V by 5 bases; bases with no gene match: 9. The CDR3 region is CASSLTGTGISYEQYF. In nucleotides, the CDR3 is TGTGCCAGCAGTTTAACCGGGACAGGGATCTCCTACGAGCAGTACTTC.

This chain joins TRBV7-3 and TRBJ2-3; 14 bases fit TRBD2. The germline V gene encodes CDR1 SGHTA and CDR2 FQGTGA. The CDR3 sequence is 20 residues long. Unmatched junction bases numbered 11, after V lost 2 bases and J lost 1 base. This CDR3 reads CASSLGPLPGLAGGTDTQYF. CDR3 bases: TGTGCCAGCAGCTTAGGGCCCCTACCGGGACTAGCGGGAGGCACAGATACGCAGTATTTT.

The V gene is TRBV6-1, the J gene TRBJ1-2; no firm D call. Trimming took off 1 base at V and 2 bases at J, with 5 bases between the two ends. The CDR3 is 13 residues long. The V gene's germline CDR1 is MNHNS and CDR2 SASEGT. In DNA, the CDR3 is TGTGCCAGCAGTGAAGACAAGAACTATGGCTACACCTTC. Amino acids: CASSEDKNYGYTF.

This clone was seen a single time. As DNA, the CDR3 is TGTGCCAGCAGCCCGACAGGGCCTGAAGCTTTCTTT. Residues: CASSPTGPEAFF. The chain recombines TRBV7-9 with TRBJ1-1, with 7 bases lining up with TRBD1. In germline, CDR1 is SEHNR, CDR2 FQNEAQ (reference sequence). This CDR3 comprises 12 residues. Trimming removed 5 bases from V and 6 bases from J; junction bases left unmatched: 3.

Written as DNA, the CDR3 is TGCGCCAGCAGCCAAGATCGACTAGCGGGAGTTTACTACAATGAGCAGTTCTTC. Its protein is CASSQDRLAGVYYNEQFF. The chain couples TRBV4-3 to TRBJ2-1; 12 bases align to TRBD2. V was pared by 0 bases and J by 3 bases, with 6 bases of the junction left unmatched. From germline, CDR1 is LGHNA and CDR2 YSLEER. CDR3 length: 18 amino acids.

The J gene is TRBJ2-7, the V gene TRBV6-5, with D perhaps matching TRBD1 or TRBD2 (5 bases each). Germline V gene sequence: CDR1 MNHEY, CDR2 SVGAGI. There are 15 residues in the CDR3. The germline V and J ends were trimmed by 2 bases and 6 bases, with 17 bases remaining between them. The CDR3 DNA reads as TGTGCCAGCAGTTACCGACTGGGTTATGGGGGCGAGCAGTACTTC. Its translation is CASSYRLGYGGEQYF.

The chain has TRBV6-6 and TRBJ2-1; D tentatively fits TRBD1 or TRBD2 (5 bases each). V gave up 4 bases and J gave up 5 bases, with 12 bases separating them. CDR3 length: 14 amino acids. The germline CDR1 and CDR2 sequences are MNHNY and SVGAGI (reference sequence). Here the CDR3 DNA reads TGTGCCAGCAGTTCGGGGCTAGTCGACAATGAGCAGTTCTTC. It encodes CASSSGLVDNEQFF.

The CDR3 protein is CARSPKTWGTDTQYF. The CDR3 DNA is TGTGCCAGAAGCCCCAAGACTTGGGGCACAGATACGCAGTATTTT. V and J are TRBV5-3 and TRBJ2-3, with unresolved D. TRBV5-3 counts as an open reading frame of uncertain function. The CDR3 sequence is 15 residues long. V gave up 4 bases and J gave up 1 base, with 13 bases separating them.

The chain recombines TRBV19 with TRBJ1-5; TRBD1 matches 9 bases. CDR1 LNHDA and CDR2 SQIVND come from the germline V gene (reference sequence). V was pared by 3 bases and J by 7 bases, with 10 bases of the junction left unmatched. This CDR3 region has 16 residues. CDR3 DNA sequence: TGTGCCAGTAGTATTGGTGGGGACAGGGTTTACCAGCCCCAGCATTTT. Translating it yields CASSIGGDRVYQPQHF.

This clone was detected only a few times. The J gene is TRBJ1-4, the V gene TRBV27; D perhaps matches TRBD1 (5 bases). CDR3 size: 16 residues. The V end was cut by 1 base, the J end by 0 bases, with 9 bases between. The germline V gene has CDR1 MNHEY and CDR2 SMNVEV (reference sequence). The CDR3 sequence is CASSLLMGATNEKLFF. Written as DNA, the CDR3 is TGTGCCAGCAGTTTATTGATGGGGGCAACTAATGAAAAACTGTTTTTT.

With respect to this clone: An end of the junction does not agree with germline; a read error may underlie this. The chain carries TRBV7-7 and TRBJ2-2, with D unclear. Germline V gene sequence: CDR1 SSHAT, CDR2 FNYEAQ (reference sequence). The CDR3 runs to 13 residues. CDR3 bases: TGTGCTAGCAGCACCGCAACGACCGGGGAGCTGTTTTTT. Encoded protein: CASSTATTGELFF.

This clone was seen a few times. V gene TRBV28 combines with J gene TRBJ2-1; TRBD1 matches 9 bases. The CDR3 consists of 15 residues. The J segment lost 6 bases and the V segment lost 6 bases, leaving 9 bases of the junction unmatched. Germline CDR1 is MDHEN and CDR2 is SYDVKM. The DNA for the CDR3 is TGTGCCAGCAGCGAAACAGGGGGCGCGATCAATGAGCAGTTCTTC. Translated: CASSETGGAINEQFF.

The genes are TRBV11-2 and TRBJ2-3; the D is unclear. Germline-derived CDR1 and CDR2 are SGHAT and FQNNGV. The CDR3 loop spans 16 amino acids. V gave up 4 bases and J gave up 7 bases, with 21 bases separating them. The CDR3 nucleotides are TGTGCCAGCAGCTCCCGTCCTGCCGAGTTTCTGAATACGCAGTATTTT. As protein: CASSSRPAEFLNTQYF.

This rearrangement joins TRBV4-1 to TRBJ2-3; tentative D call: TRBD2 (5 bases). Germline loops: CDR1 MGHRA, CDR2 YSYEKL. V was pared by 4 bases and J by 4 bases, with 15 bases between. There are 15 residues in the CDR3. DNA of the CDR3: TGCGCCAGCAGCCGCGGGTTAGTTATGCCAGATACGCAGTATTTT. This gives the protein CASSRGLVMPDTQYF.

This CDR3 is CASSPELRETQYF. The CDR3 bases are TGTGCCAGCAGCCCGGAGTTGCGAGAGACCCAGTACTTC. The chain has TRBV11-1 and TRBJ2-5, with D unresolved. This CDR3 has 13 residues. CDR1 is SGHAT and CDR2 is FQDESV in the germline V gene (reference sequence). The germline V and J ends were trimmed by 5 bases and 4 bases, with 11 bases remaining between them.

This rearrangement joins TRBV7-2 to TRBJ2-1; 14 nucleotides agree with TRBD2. V shed 6 bases, J shed 4 bases, and the junction held 5 bases outside the gene matches. Germline-derived CDR1 and CDR2 are SGHTA and FQGNSA. This CDR3 has 16 amino acids. The DNA of the CDR3 is TGTGCCAGCAGTTTCCGGACTAGCGGGGGGTACAATGAGCAGTTCTTC. As protein: CASSFRTSGGYNEQFF. Using reference TRBV7-2 and TRBJ2-1 for the parts outside the CDR3, the full variable domain is GAGVSQSPSNKVTEKGKDVELRCDPISGHTALYWYRQSLGQGLEFLIYFQGNSAPDKSGLPSDRFSAERTGGSVSTLTIQRTQQEDSAVYLCASSFRTSGGYNEQFFGPGTRLTVL.

V is TRBV11-1 and J is TRBJ2-5; D is uncertain. Germline-derived CDR1 and CDR2 are SGHAT and FQDESV (reference sequence). The length of the CDR3 is 13 residues. Trimming cost V 4 bases and J 0 bases, with 6 bases left between them. Here the CDR3 reads CASSSLNQETQYF. DNA of the CDR3: TGTGCCAGCAGCTCTTTGAACCAAGAGACCCAGTACTTC.